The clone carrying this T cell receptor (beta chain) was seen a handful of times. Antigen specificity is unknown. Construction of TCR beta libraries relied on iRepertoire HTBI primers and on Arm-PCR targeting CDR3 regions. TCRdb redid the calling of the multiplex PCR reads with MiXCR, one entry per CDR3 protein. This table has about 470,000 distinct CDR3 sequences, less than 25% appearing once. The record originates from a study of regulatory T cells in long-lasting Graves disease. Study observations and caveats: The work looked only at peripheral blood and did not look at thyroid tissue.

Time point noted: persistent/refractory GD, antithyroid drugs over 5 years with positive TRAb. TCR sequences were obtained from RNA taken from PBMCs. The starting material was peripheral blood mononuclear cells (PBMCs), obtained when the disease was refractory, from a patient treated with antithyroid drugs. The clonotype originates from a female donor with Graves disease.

The CDR3, as DNA: TGTGCCAGCAGTACCGGGGCGGGGGGCGCTTACGAGCAGTACTTC. It is translated as CASSTGAGGAYEQYF. V and J are TRBV6-1 and TRBJ2-7; 8 nucleotides agree with TRBD2. Germline CDR1 is MNHNS and CDR2 is SASEGT. Germline trimming cut 5 bases from V and 4 bases from J; bases unmatched to any gene: 10. The CDR3 is 15 amino acids.